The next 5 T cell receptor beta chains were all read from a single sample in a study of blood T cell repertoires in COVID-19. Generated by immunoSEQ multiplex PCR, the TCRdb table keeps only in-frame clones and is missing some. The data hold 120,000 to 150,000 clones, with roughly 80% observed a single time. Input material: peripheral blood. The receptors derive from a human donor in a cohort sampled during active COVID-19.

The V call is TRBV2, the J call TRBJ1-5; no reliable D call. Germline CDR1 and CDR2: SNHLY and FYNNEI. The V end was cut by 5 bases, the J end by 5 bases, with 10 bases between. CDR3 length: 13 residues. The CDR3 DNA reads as TGTGCCAGCAGTCTTGACATTTATCAGCCCCAGCATTTT. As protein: CASSLDIYQPQHF.

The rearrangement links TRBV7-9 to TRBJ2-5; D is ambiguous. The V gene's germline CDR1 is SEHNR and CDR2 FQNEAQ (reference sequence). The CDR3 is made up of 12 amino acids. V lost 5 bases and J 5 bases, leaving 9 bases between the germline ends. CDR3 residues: CASSRVGETQYF. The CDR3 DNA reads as TGTGCCAGCAGCCGAGTCGGGGAGACCCAGTACTTC.

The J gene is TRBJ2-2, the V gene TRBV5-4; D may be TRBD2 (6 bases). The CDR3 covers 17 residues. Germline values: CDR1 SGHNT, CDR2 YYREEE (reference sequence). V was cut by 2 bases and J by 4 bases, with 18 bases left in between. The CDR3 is CASSFGGTSVSTGELFF. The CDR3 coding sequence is TGTGCCAGCAGCTTTGGGGGGACCTCTGTAAGCACCGGGGAGCTGTTTTTT.

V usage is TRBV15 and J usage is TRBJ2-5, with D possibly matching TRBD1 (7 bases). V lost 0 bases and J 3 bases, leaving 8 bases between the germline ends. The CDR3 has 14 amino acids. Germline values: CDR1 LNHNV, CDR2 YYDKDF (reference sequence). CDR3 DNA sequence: TGTGCCACCAGCAGAGACAGGGGGGAAGAGACCCAGTACTTC. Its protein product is CATSRDRGEETQYF. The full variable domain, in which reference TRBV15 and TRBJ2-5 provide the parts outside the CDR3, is DAMVIQNPRYQVTQFGKPVTLSCSQTLNHNVMYWYQQKSSQAPKLLFHYYDKDFNNEADTPDNFQSRRPNTSFCFLDIRSPGLGDTAMYLCATSRDRGEETQYFGPGTRLLVL.

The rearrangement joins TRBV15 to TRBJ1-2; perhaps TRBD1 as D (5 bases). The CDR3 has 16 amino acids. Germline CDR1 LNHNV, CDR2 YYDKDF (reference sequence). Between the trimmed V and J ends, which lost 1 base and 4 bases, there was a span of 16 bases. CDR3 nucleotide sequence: TGTGCCACCAGCAGAGGTGGGACGGGAGTGGGCTATGGCTACACCTTC. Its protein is CATSRGGTGVGYGYTF. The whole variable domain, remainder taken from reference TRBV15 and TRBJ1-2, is DAMVIQNPRYQVTQFGKPVTLSCSQTLNHNVMYWYQQKSSQAPKLLFHYYDKDFNNEADTPDNFQSRRPNTSFCFLDIRSPGLGDTAMYLCATSRGGTGVGYGYTFGSGTRLTVV.